The rows below give T cell receptor beta chains drawn from one sample of a study of blood T cell repertoires in COVID-19. The method was immunoSEQ multiplex PCR; TCRdb's version includes in-frame clones alone and lacks a portion of them. Found here are about 77,000 clones, around 70% of them singletons; the top ten hold around 21%. Material: peripheral blood. These receptors were obtained from a man in his sixties with acute or convalescent COVID-19. CDR3s leave out the opening cysteine and the closing phenylalanine or tryptophan.

V: TRBV4-1
J: TRBJ2-1
CDR3: ASSLISRGSYNEQF

V: TRBV6-5
J: TRBJ2-7
CDR3: ASSVNYEQY

V: TRBV28
J: TRBJ2-7
CDR3: ASSSAGTARRAGGSSYEQY

V: TRBV2
J: TRBJ2-6
CDR3: ASSPALPPGANVLT

V: TRBV6-5
J: TRBJ1-5
CDR3: ASTATKGQPQH

V: TRBV6-5
J: TRBJ2-7
CDR3: ASSRQGRSYEQY

V: TRBV15
J: TRBJ2-3
CDR3: ATSRDGDYTDTQY

V: TRBV12-5
J: TRBJ2-5
CDR3: ASGPGGRETQY

V: TRBV5-1
J: TRBJ1-6
CDR3: ASSLEVRGNSPLH

V: TRBV5-4
J: TRBJ2-5
CDR3: ASSSAGLQETQY

V: TRBV7-9
J: TRBJ1-1
CDR3: ASSPRTGMNTEAF

V: TRBV5-1
J: TRBJ2-1
CDR3: ASSLGAASNEQF

V: TRBV7-6
J: TRBJ2-5
CDR3: ASSPQVSTHQETQY

V: TRBV11-2
J: TRBJ1-1
CDR3: ASSQEGAMNTEAF

V: TRBV7-8
J: TRBJ2-5
CDR3: ASSLTRLAGEGETQY

V: TRBV1
J: TRBJ2-7
CDR3: TSSHPRLAGDYEQY

V: TRBV24-1
J: TRBJ2-3
CDR3: ATSGGGTDTQY

V: TRBV2
J: TRBJ1-2
CDR3: ASSEAYNSGGYT

V: TRBV29-1
J: TRBJ2-5
CDR3: SVEGGRAPQETQY

V: TRBV6-5
J: TRBJ2-7
CDR3: ATGLAEGEQY

V: TRBV30
J: TRBJ2-3
CDR3: AWGRDTQY

V: TRBV7-3
J: TRBJ2-3
CDR3: ASSGTWGGSDTQY

V: TRBV4-1
J: TRBJ2-3
CDR3: ASSLTRAPSTDTQY

V: TRBV19
J: TRBJ1-5
CDR3: ASSTQGANQPQH

V: TRBV11-2
J: TRBJ1-2
CDR3: ASSFGTGPAYGYT

V: TRBV20-1
J: TRBJ2-3
CDR3: SASPGLAGASTDTQY

V: TRBV29-1
J: TRBJ1-2
CDR3: SAVDSSNYGYT

V: TRBV7-2
J: TRBJ1-6
CDR3: ASSVSGTVSPLH

V: TRBV18
J: TRBJ2-7
CDR3: ASSPSNSRRGYEQY

V: TRBV2
J: TRBJ1-2
CDR3: ATSGQNYGYT

V: TRBV29-1
J: TRBJ2-5
CDR3: SVEDLRQNQETQY

V: TRBV7-3
J: TRBJ1-2
CDR3: ASSPPGVGVYGYT

V: TRBV5-6
J: TRBJ2-3
CDR3: ASSLDSSPQY

V: TRBV5-1
J: TRBJ1-3
CDR3: ASSPDRESGNTIY

V: TRBV11-2
J: TRBJ1-5
CDR3: ASSLGMGGYQPQH

V: TRBV10-1
J: TRBJ2-5
CDR3: ASGGGKETQY

V: TRBV5-1
J: TRBJ2-2
CDR3: ASSPDSSGELF

V: TRBV3-1/TRBV3-2
J: TRBJ1-4
CDR3: ASSLTGSTTNEKLF

V: TRBV3-1/TRBV3-2
J: TRBJ1-2
CDR3: ASSHGTGGFGGYT

V: TRBV7-3
J: TRBJ2-3
CDR3: ASSPGLAVTDTQY

V: TRBV24-1
J: TRBJ2-3
CDR3: ATSEPAGKVDTQY

V: TRBV5-4
J: TRBJ2-4
CDR3: ASSLGRSTSAAKNIQY

V: TRBV15
J: TRBJ2-3
CDR3: ATSRDGRLARASTDTQY

V: TRBV2
J: TRBJ2-5
CDR3: ASSGWTKKETQY

V: TRBV7-3
J: TRBJ2-3
CDR3: ASRGDRGPLVD

V: TRBV7-3
J: TRBJ2-1
CDR3: ASSSQGLAGGNEQF

V: TRBV6-4
J: TRBJ2-3
CDR3: ASSEAPGQGGAQY